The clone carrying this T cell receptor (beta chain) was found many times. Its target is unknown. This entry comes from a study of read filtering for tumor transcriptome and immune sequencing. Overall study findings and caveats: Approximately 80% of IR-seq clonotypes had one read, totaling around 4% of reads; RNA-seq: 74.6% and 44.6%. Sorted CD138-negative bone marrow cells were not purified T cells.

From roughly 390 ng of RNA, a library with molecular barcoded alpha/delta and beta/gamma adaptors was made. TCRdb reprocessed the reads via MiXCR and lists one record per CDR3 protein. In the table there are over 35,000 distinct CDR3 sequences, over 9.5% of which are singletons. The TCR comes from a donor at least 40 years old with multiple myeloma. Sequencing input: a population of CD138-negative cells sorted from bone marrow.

CDR3 sequence reads: CASKETSGRNEQFF. The CDR3 DNA reads TGTGCCAGCAAGGAGACTAGCGGAAGGAATGAGCAGTTCTTC. The J gene is TRBJ2-1, the V gene TRBV2; 9 bases map to TRBD2. The V gene's germline CDR1 is SNHLY and CDR2 FYNNEI. V shed 7 bases, J shed 7 bases, and the junction held 8 bases outside the gene matches. The CDR3 is 14 amino acids.